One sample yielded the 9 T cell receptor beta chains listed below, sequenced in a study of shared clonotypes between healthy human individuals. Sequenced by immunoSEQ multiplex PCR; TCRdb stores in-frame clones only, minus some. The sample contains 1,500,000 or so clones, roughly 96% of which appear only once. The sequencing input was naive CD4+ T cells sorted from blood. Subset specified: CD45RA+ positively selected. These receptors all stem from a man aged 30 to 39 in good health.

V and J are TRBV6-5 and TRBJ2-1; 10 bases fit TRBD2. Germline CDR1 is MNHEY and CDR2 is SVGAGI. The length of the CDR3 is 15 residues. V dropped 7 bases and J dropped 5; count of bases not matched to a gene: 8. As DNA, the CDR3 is TGTGCCAGCAACGAGGGACTAGCGCCCAACAATGAGCAGTTCTTC. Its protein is CASNEGLAPNNEQFF.

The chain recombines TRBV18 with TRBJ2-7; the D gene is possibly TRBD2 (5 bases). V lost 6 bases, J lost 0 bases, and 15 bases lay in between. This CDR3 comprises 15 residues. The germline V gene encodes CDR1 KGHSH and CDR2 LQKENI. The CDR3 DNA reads TGTGCCAGCTCGCTAGCATGGCGAGGCTCCTACGAGCAGTACTTC. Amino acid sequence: CASSLAWRGSYEQYF.

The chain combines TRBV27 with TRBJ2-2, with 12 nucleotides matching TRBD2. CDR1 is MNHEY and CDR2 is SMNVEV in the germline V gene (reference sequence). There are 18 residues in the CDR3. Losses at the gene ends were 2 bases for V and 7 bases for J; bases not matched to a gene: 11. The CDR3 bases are TGTGCCAGCAGTTTAGGGGCCGTTCTGACTAGCGGGGGCGGGGAGCTGTTTTTT. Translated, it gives CASSLGAVLTSGGGELFF.

Here the CDR3 reads CASSLGPGTGEKLFF. The CDR3 bases are TGTGCCAGCAGCTTGGGACCTGGGACAGGGGAAAAACTGTTTTTT. The rearrangement links TRBV5-4 to TRBJ1-4, with 9 bases that match TRBD1. Germline CDR1 reads SGHNT; CDR2 reads YYREEE (reference sequence). The junction had 5 bases not matched to a gene; V was cut back by 0 bases and J by 8 bases. There are 15 residues in the CDR3.

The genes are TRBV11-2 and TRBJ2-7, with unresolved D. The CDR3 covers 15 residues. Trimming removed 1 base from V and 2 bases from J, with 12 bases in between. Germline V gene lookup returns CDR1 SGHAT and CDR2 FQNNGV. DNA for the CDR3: TGTGCCAGCAGCTTAGGTTCCAGGATACCCTACGAGCAGTACTTC. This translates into CASSLGSRIPYEQYF. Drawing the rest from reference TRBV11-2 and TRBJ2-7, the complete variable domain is EAGVAQSPRYKIIEKRQSVAFWCNPISGHATLYWYQQILGQGPKLLIQFQNNGVVDDSQLPKDRFSAERLKGVDSTLKIQPAKLEDSAVYLCASSLGSRIPYEQYFGPGTRLTVT.

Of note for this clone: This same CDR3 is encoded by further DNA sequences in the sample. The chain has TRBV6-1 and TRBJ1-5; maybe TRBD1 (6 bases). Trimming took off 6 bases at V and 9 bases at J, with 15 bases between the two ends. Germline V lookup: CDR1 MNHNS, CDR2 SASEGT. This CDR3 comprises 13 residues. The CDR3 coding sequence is TGTGCCAGCAGGGAAACAGGGACCGGGCCCCAGCATTTT. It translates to CASRETGTGPQHF.

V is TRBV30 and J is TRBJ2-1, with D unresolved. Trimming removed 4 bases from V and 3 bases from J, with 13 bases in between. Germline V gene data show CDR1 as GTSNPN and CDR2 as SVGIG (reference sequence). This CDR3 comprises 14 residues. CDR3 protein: CAWNWDRYYNEQFF. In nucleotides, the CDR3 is TGTGCCTGGAATTGGGATCGGTACTACAATGAGCAGTTCTTC.

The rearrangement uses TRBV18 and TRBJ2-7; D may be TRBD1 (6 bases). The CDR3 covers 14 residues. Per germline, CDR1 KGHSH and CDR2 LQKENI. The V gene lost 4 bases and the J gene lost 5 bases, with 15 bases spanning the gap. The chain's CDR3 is CASSLDRSRNEQYF. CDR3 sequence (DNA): TGTGCCAGCTCACTTGACAGGTCTCGGAACGAGCAGTACTTC.

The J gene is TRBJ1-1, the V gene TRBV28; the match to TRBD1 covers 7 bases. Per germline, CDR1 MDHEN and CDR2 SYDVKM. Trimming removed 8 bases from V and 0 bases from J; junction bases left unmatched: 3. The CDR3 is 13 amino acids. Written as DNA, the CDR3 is TGTGCCAGCGGAAGGGGGCTGAACACTGAAGCTTTCTTT. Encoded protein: CASGRGLNTEAFF.